The 26 T cell receptor beta chains presented below share a single source sample, sequenced in a study of cytomegalovirus exposure and HLA in healthy donors. The method was immunoSEQ multiplex PCR; TCRdb's version includes in-frame clones alone and lacks a portion of them. The sample holds around 160,000 clones, more than 75% seen once. Sequenced sample: PBMCs. These receptors were obtained from a man aged 18 to 30 in good health and CMV-seronegative.

This clone was detected only a few times. This chain connects TRBV5-4 to TRBJ2-2, with D hard to call. V gave up 4 bases and J gave up 7 bases, with 5 bases separating them. The CDR3 sequence is 11 residues long. Germline assignment: CDR1 SGHNT and CDR2 YYREEE (reference sequence). CDR3 sequence reads: CASSQDGELFF. The CDR3 nucleotides are TGTGCCAGCAGCCAGGACGGGGAGCTGTTTTTT.

This chain joins TRBV6-5 and TRBJ2-5; weak D call: TRBD1 (5 bases). V gave up 6 bases and J gave up 8 bases, with 10 bases separating them. This CDR3 is built from 11 residues. Germline V gives CDR1 MNHEY, CDR2 SVGAGI. For the CDR3, the DNA is TGTGCCAGCAGAGAAAGGGGCACCCAGTACTTC. Its protein is CASRERGTQYF.

The chain has TRBV15 and TRBJ1-1, with D possibly being TRBD1 (6 bases). Germline loops: CDR1 LNHNV, CDR2 YYDKDF (reference sequence). Deletions cut 5 bases from V and 3 bases from J, with 13 bases between. The CDR3 has 14 amino acids. In nucleotides, the CDR3 is TGTGCCACCAGCGCACAGGGACGAGACACTGAAGCTTTCTTT. It specifies CATSAQGRDTEAFF.

The rearrangement joins TRBV5-1 to TRBJ2-3; 13 bases are shared with TRBD2. The CDR3 has 17 amino acids. Germline values: CDR1 SGHRS, CDR2 YFSETQ. The V and J ends lost 0 bases and 6 bases, in that order; junction bases with no gene match: 7. DNA of the CDR3: TGCGCCAGCAGCTTGGCCGGACTAGCGGGAGTTCGCGATACGCAGTATTTT. It codes for CASSLAGLAGVRDTQYF.

V is TRBV4-2 and J is TRBJ2-5; maybe TRBD1 (6 bases). This CDR3 has 14 residues. V was shortened by 3 bases and J by 5 bases, with 13 bases between the two germline ends. In germline, CDR1 is LGHNA, CDR2 YNFKEQ. CDR3 sequence reads: CASSQSERGETQYF. The CDR3 DNA follows: TGTGCCAGCAGCCAGTCCGAAAGGGGGGAGACCCAGTACTTC.

The chain is built from TRBV4-1 and TRBJ1-3, with 8 bases identical to TRBD1. The ends lost 4 bases at V and 2 bases at J; junction bases unmatched: 4. Looked up from germline, CDR1 is MGHRA and CDR2 is YSYEKL. The CDR3 spans 15 residues. The CDR3 here is CASSLLTGAGNTIYF. The CDR3 nucleotides read TGCGCCAGCAGCCTACTGACAGGGGCTGGAAACACCATATATTTT.

This sequence joins TRBV5-1 and TRBJ2-7; weak D call: TRBD1 (5 bases). The germline V and J ends were trimmed by 0 bases and 1 base, with 11 bases remaining between them. This CDR3 has 15 residues. Germline V lookup: CDR1 SGHRS, CDR2 YFSETQ. Written as DNA, the CDR3 is TGCGCCAGCAGCTTGGATCAGGGTCGGTCCTACGAGCAGTACTTC. It encodes CASSLDQGRSYEQYF.

This clone is deemed large. This rearrangement joins TRBV10-1 to TRBJ2-1; D not resolved. V dropped 7 bases and J dropped 5 bases, with 6 bases sitting between them. The CDR3 spans 11 residues. Germline V gene sequence: CDR1 WNHNN, CDR2 SYGVQD (reference sequence). CDR3 bases: TGCGCCAGCATCGAGAACAATGAGCAGTTCTTC. Translated: CASIENNEQFF.

The chain recombines TRBV19 with TRBJ1-4; a possible D gene is TRBD1 (6 bases). Germline V gene sequence: CDR1 LNHDA, CDR2 SQIVND (reference sequence). This CDR3 has 15 residues. V lost 5 bases and J lost 7, with 17 bases in between. CDR3 DNA sequence: TGTGCCAGTAGTCAAGAGAACAGGGAGGGTGAAAAACTGTTTTTT. Protein: CASSQENREGEKLFF. The whole variable domain, remainder taken from reference TRBV19 and TRBJ1-4, is DGGITQSPKYLFRKEGQNVTLSCEQNLNHDAMYWYRQDPGQGLRLIYYSQIVNDFQKGDIAEGYSVSREKKESFPLTVTSAQKNPTAFYLCASSQENREGEKLFFGSGTQLSVL.

This chain links TRBV7-9 with TRBJ1-1; D is unresolved. The germline CDR1 and CDR2 sequences are SEHNR and FQNEAQ (reference sequence). Deletions cut 6 bases from V and 2 bases from J, with 10 bases between. The CDR3 loop spans 13 amino acids. CDR3 sequence (DNA): TGTGCCAGCAGTCAAGTGGCAAACACTGAAGCTTTCTTT. It specifies CASSQVANTEAFF.

The rearrangement links TRBV27 to TRBJ1-1, with 11 bases fitting TRBD1. V was clipped by 5 bases and J by 5 bases; unmatched bases: 10. The CDR3 is 16 amino acids. Germline CDR1 reads MNHEY; CDR2 reads SMNVEV (reference sequence). The CDR3 spells CASSLKGTGGSTEAFF. CDR3 bases: TGTGCCAGCAGTCTTAAAGGGACAGGGGGAAGTACTGAAGCTTTCTTT.

J is TRBJ2-5 and V is TRBV27; TRBD2 aligns across 7 bases. Matching the DNA end better, TRBJ2-7 makes the J call doubtful. Germline-derived CDR1 and CDR2 are MNHEY and SMNVEV (reference sequence). The CDR3 is 15 residues long. The CDR3 protein is CASSLSGLSSYEQYF. As DNA, the CDR3 is TGTGCCAGCAGTCTTAGCGGGCTTTCTTCCTACGAGCAGTACTTC.

V is TRBV5-1 and J is TRBJ2-1; D is undetermined. Germline CDR1 reads SGHRS; CDR2 reads YFSETQ. Trimming stripped 4 bases from V and 4 bases from J, with 15 bases between. CDR3 length equals 15 residues. CDR3 residues: CASSPLAGEYNEQFF. The CDR3 DNA is TGCGCCAGCAGCCCCCTGGCCGGAGAGTACAATGAGCAGTTCTTC.

The chain is built from TRBV5-6 and TRBJ2-2; 7 nucleotides align to TRBD1. Per the germline V gene, CDR1 is SGHDT and CDR2 is YYEEEE. V gave up 5 bases and J gave up 1 base; unmatched junction bases: 5. CDR3 size: 15 residues. The CDR3 coding sequence is TGTGCCAGCAGTGGGACAGAAAAGAACACCGGGGAGCTGTTTTTT. This encodes CASSGTEKNTGELFF. Complete variable domain (other parts from reference TRBV5-6 and TRBJ2-2): DAGVTQSPTHLIKTRGQQVTLRCSPKSGHDTVSWYQQALGQGPQFIFQYYEEEERQRGNFPDRFSGHQFPNYSSELNVNALLLGDSALYLCASSGTEKNTGELFFGEGSRLTVL.

This clone turned up a few times. The V call is TRBV7-9, the J call TRBJ2-7; D unresolved. V gave up 5 bases and J gave up 5 bases, with 16 bases separating them. The CDR3 contains 14 residues. CDR1 is SEHNR and CDR2 is FQNEAQ in the germline V gene (reference sequence). The CDR3, as DNA: TGTGCCAGCAGCAGCCTCCTTTGGCGGAACGAGCAGTACGTC. Its translation is CASSSLLWRNEQYV.

The genes are TRBV29-1 and TRBJ2-5; TRBD2 matches at 9 bases. Germline assignment: CDR1 SQVTM and CDR2 ANQGSEA. The ends lost 2 bases at V and 7 bases at J; junction bases unmatched: 8. This CDR3 contains 14 residues. CDR3 loop: CSVELASGNWTQYF. The CDR3 DNA reads as TGCAGCGTTGAACTAGCTAGCGGGAATTGGACCCAGTACTTC.

This sequence joins TRBV2 and TRBJ1-6; 8 bases map to TRBD1. Losses at the gene ends were 4 bases for V and 2 bases for J; bases not matched to a gene: 4. There are 16 residues in the CDR3. Germline V gene lookup returns CDR1 SNHLY and CDR2 FYNNEI. CDR3 sequence reads: CASSGVDRAYNSPLHF. DNA for the CDR3: TGTGCCAGCAGTGGAGTGGACAGGGCCTATAATTCACCCCTCCACTTT.

J is TRBJ1-2 and V is TRBV6-5, with 9 bases fitting TRBD1. The CDR3 is made up of 14 amino acids. Per the germline V gene, CDR1 is MNHEY and CDR2 is SVGAGI. J lost 2 bases, V lost 6 bases, and 4 bases had no gene match. CDR3 sequence reads: CASRKTGGNYGYTF. The CDR3 DNA reads as TGTGCCAGCAGAAAGACAGGGGGGAACTATGGCTACACCTTC.

V gene TRBV7-9 combines with J gene TRBJ1-1; tentatively, D is TRBD1 (5 bases). Per the germline V gene, CDR1 is SEHNR and CDR2 is FQNEAQ (reference sequence). Trimming shortened V by 5 bases and J by 1 base, and 23 bases separated the two germline ends. The CDR3 spans 18 residues. The DNA of the CDR3 is TGTGCCAGCAGCGTTCCGGGACGGACTATCCCAGGGAACACTGAAGCTTTCTTT. Translating it yields CASSVPGRTIPGNTEAFF.

The rearrangement links TRBV4-1 to TRBJ2-5, with 10 nucleotides matching TRBD2. V dropped 2 bases and J dropped 5; count of bases not matched to a gene: 5. This CDR3 has 15 amino acids. The germline gives CDR1 MGHRA, CDR2 YSYEKL. The CDR3 sequence is CASSQFQRGGETQYF. CDR3 DNA: TGCGCCAGCAGCCAATTCCAGCGGGGGGGGGAGACCCAGTACTTC.

The chain has TRBV28 and TRBJ1-5; D is ambiguous. Germline assignment: CDR1 MDHEN and CDR2 SYDVKM. The V end was cut by 1 base, the J end by 2 bases, with 6 bases between. The CDR3 loop spans 14 amino acids. CDR3 bases: TGTGCCAGCAGTTTATTGGGAGGCAATCAGCCCCAGCATTTT. This encodes CASSLLGGNQPQHF.

The chain combines TRBV2 with TRBJ1-2; the match to TRBD1 covers 9 bases. The V gene end was trimmed by 7 bases and the J gene end by 5 bases; junction bases not matched to a gene: 8. CDR1 SNHLY and CDR2 FYNNEI come from the germline V gene. The length of the CDR3 is 14 residues. The CDR3 here is CASITGQGLYGYTF. CDR3 DNA: TGTGCCAGCATTACGGGACAGGGATTATATGGCTACACCTTC.

The rearrangement uses TRBV7-6 and TRBJ2-1; TRBD2 agrees at 7 bases. The CDR3 sequence is 17 residues long. J lost 2 bases, V lost 0 bases, and 7 bases had no gene match. Germline V CDR1 and CDR2: SGHVS, FNYEAQ. Here the CDR3 reads CASSLAVAGSAYNEQFF. The DNA of the CDR3 is TGTGCCAGCAGCTTAGCTGTAGCGGGTAGCGCCTACAATGAGCAGTTCTTC.

The V and J genes are TRBV18 and TRBJ2-3; D might be TRBD2 (6 bases). V was shortened by 6 bases and J by 3 bases, with 13 bases between the two germline ends. The CDR3 spans 14 residues. Germline V gene lookup returns CDR1 KGHSH and CDR2 LQKENI. CDR3 DNA sequence: TGTGCCAGCTCCTCCTCGGCGGGGACAGATACGCAGTATTTT. This encodes CASSSSAGTDTQYF.

The chain recombines TRBV6-5 with TRBJ1-1; no clear D. The CDR3 contains 14 residues. V gave up 6 bases and J gave up 10 bases, with 21 bases separating them. CDR1 and CDR2 (germline): MNHEY, SVGAGI. CDR3 in amino acids: CASSSPAEAGGAFF. The CDR3 DNA follows: TGTGCCAGCAGCTCCCCGGCTGAGGCTGGAGGAGCTTTCTTT.

The chain employs TRBV19 and TRBJ2-2, with TRBD2 as a possible D gene (5 bases). CDR1 is LNHDA, CDR2 SQIVND, per germline (reference sequence). The CDR3 is made up of 12 amino acids. V lost 5 bases, J lost 13 bases, and 14 bases lay in between. CDR3 sequence: CASSAPPGGLFF. In nucleotides, the CDR3 is TGTGCCAGTAGTGCCCCTCCCGGAGGGCTGTTTTTT.